This T cell receptor beta chain was captured by sequencing in a study of patients and donors after allogeneic stem cell transplantation. V gave up 3 bases and J gave up 13 bases, with 9 bases separating them. CDR1 is MNHNS, CDR2 SASEGT, per germline. The CDR3 has 11 residues. One entry per CDR3 protein results from TCRdb running MiXCR on the RT-PCR reads. The table lists about 230,000 distinct CDR3 sequences, less than 15% of them singletons. The TCR comes from a human donor who was either an allogeneic HSCT recipient or a stem cell or donor lymphocyte infusion donor (not recorded which). It is not recorded whose cells these are; they may come from a transplant donor. V is TRBV6-1 and J is TRBJ2-2; D gene uncertain. The specimen sequenced was blood, either unsorted or a sorted T cell fraction (not recorded which). CDR3 protein: CASSDPGRLFF. The CDR3 DNA is TGTGCCAGCAGTGACCCGGGCCGGCTGTTTTTT.